This T cell receptor beta chain was documented in a study of patients and donors after allogeneic stem cell transplantation. TCRdb redid the calling of the RT-PCR reads with MiXCR, one entry per CDR3 protein. The sample shows roughly 880,000 distinct CDR3 sequences, roughly 17% of them seen only once. With 4 bases removed from V and 0 bases from J, the gap between germline ends came to 0 bases. The CDR3 is made up of 12 amino acids. Germline assignment: CDR1 SGHVS and CDR2 FNYEAQ. Sequencing used blood, either unsorted or a sorted T cell fraction (not recorded which). The origin of this receptor is a human donor who was either an allogeneic HSCT recipient or a stem cell or donor lymphocyte infusion donor (not recorded which). It is not recorded whose cells these are; they may come from a transplant donor. The J gene is TRBJ1-4, the V gene TRBV7-6, with no clear D. The CDR3 nucleotides are TGTGCCAGCAGCTCAACTAATGAAAAACTGTTTTTT. It codes for CASSSTNEKLFF.